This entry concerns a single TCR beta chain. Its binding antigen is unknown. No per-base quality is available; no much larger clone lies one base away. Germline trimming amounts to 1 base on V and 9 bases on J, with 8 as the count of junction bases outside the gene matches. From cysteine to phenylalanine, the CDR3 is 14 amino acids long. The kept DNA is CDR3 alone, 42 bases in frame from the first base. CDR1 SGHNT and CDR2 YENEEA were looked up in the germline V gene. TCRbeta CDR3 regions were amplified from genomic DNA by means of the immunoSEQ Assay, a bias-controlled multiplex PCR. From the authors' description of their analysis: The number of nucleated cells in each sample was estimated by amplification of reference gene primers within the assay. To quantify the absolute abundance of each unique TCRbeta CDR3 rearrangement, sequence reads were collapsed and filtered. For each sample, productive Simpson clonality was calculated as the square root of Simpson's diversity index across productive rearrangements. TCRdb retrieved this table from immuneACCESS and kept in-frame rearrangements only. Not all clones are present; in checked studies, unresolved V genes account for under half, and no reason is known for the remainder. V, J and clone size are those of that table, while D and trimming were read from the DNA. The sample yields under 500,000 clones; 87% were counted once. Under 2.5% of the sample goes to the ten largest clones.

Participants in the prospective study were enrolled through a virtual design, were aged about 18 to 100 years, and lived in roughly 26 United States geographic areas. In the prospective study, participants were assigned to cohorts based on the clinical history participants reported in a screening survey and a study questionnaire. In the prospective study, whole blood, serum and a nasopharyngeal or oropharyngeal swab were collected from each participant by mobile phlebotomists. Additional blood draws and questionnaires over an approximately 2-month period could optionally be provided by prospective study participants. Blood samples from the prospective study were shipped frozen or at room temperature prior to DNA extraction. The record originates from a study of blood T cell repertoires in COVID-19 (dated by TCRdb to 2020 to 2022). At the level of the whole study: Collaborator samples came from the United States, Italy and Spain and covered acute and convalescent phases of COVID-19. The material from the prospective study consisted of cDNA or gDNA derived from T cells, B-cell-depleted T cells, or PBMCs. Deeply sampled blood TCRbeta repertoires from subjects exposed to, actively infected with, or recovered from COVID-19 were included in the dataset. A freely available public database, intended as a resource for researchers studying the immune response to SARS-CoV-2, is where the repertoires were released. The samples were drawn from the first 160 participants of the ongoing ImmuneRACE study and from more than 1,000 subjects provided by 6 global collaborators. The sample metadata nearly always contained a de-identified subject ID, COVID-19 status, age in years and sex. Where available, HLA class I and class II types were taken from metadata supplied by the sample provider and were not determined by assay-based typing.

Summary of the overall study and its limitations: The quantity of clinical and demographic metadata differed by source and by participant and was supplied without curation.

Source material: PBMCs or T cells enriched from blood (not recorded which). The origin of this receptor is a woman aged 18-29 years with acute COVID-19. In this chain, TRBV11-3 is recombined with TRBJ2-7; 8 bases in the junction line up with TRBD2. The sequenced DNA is TGTGCCAGCAGCTTAGGGGGGCAACTAGCGGCGCAGTACTTC. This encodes CASSLGGQLAAQYF. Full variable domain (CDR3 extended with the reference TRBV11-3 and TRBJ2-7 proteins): EAGVVQSPRYKIIEKKQPVAFWCNPISGHNTLYWYLQNLGQGPELLIRYENEEAVDDSQLPKDRFSAERLKGVDSTLKIQPAELGDSAVYLCASSLGGQLAAQYFGPGTRLTVT.